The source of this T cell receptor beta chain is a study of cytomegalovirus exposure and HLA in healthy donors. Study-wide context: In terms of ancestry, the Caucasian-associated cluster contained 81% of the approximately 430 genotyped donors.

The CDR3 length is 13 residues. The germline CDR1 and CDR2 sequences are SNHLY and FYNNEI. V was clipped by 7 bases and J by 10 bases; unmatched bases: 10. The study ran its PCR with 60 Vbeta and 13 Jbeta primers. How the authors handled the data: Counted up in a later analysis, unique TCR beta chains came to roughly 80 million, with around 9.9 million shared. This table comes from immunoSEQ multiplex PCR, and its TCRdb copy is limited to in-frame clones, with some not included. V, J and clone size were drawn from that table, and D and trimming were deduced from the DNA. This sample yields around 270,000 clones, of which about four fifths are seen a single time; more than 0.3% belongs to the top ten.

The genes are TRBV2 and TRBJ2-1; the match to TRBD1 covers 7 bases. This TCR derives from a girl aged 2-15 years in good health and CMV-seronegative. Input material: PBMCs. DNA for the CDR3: TGTGCCAGCATTCGACAACCGGACAGGGAGCAGTTCTTC. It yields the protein CASIRQPDREQFF.